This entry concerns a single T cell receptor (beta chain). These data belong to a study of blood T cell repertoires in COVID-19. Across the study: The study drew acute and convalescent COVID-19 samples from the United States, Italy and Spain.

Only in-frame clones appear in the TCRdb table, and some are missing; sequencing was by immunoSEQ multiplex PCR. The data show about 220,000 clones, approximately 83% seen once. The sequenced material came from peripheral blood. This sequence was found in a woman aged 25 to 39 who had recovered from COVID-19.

The CDR3 nucleotides are TGCGCCAGCAGCTTGGGGACAGGGGGTAAAAACATTCAGTACTTC. It yields the protein CASSLGTGGKNIQYF. The rearrangement links TRBV5-1 to TRBJ2-4; 10 bases are shared with TRBD1. CDR1 and CDR2 from the germline V gene are SGHRS and YFSETQ. V was clipped by 0 bases and J by 4 bases; unmatched bases: 1. The CDR3 consists of 15 residues.